This T cell receptor (beta chain) stems from a study of T cell repertoires in cytomegalovirus infection. Overall study context: Shared public TCR beta signatures pointed to both CMV infection and a matching HLA type.

Study-wide results and caveats: The response measured ex vivo was dominated by TCR beta clonotypes (HLA-C-restricted and CMV-specific). Cumulative frequency of public TCR beta families picked out carriers of CMV plus the relevant HLA.

Trimming left V 5 bases short and J 3 bases short, with 13 bases between. This CDR3 contains 14 residues. CDR1 is SGHTA, CDR2 FQGNSA, per germline. TCRdb passed the reads through MiXCR, listing each CDR3 protein once. The table includes about 240,000 distinct CDR3 sequences, 10% to 15% detected once. This clonotype was observed at least ten times. Antigen unknown. Sequencing was carried out using PBMCs. The chain employs TRBV7-2 and TRBJ1-1, with unresolved D. This sequence originates from a human donor in good health (CMV status not recorded). Some clones in this sample may be carry-over from other donors' samples. The CDR3 coding sequence is TGTGCCAGCAGCCTCAGGATTTTGCACACTGAAGCTTTCTTT. Translating gives CASSLRILHTEAFF.